The clone carrying this T cell receptor (beta chain) was counted at least ten times. The antigen is not known. This CDR3 is 15 amino acids long. Trimming took 3 bases from V and 9 from J, leaving 19 bases between them. CDR1 SGHDT and CDR2 YYEEEE come from the germline V gene. This sample was taken from a study of response to subunit inactivated influenza vaccine. Study results and limitations: With each seasonal influenza vaccination, the authors suggested, few new T cells are recruited.

MiXCR was run by TCRdb on the RT-PCR reads, yielding one entry per CDR3 protein. Among about 520,000 distinct CDR3 sequences listed, 7.2% were seen once. The sequence derives from a man aged 50 to 69 who received an inactivated influenza vaccine. The material was PBMCs from blood, obtained around 25 months after vaccination. This chain connects TRBV5-6 to TRBJ2-1, with D possibly matching TRBD2 (5 bases). The CDR3 sequence: CASSSLEPLVTEQFF. CDR3 bases: TGTGCCAGCAGCTCGTTAGAGCCACTAGTCACTGAGCAGTTCTTC.